The source of this T cell receptor (beta chain) is a study of cytomegalovirus exposure and HLA in healthy donors. Findings and limits, study-wide: Fewer N-insertions than the 666-donor mean were reportedly shown by an Asian-associated ancestry cluster in a later analysis. The investigators catalogued 150 to 200 TCR beta chains as cytomegalovirus-associated. For most TCR beta V segments, an earlier analysis put the productive rate at about 90% or about 30% of the time.

As to this clone: The antigen is not known.

Per the germline V gene, CDR1 is SGHTA and CDR2 is FQGTGA. This CDR3 has 13 amino acids. V was clipped by 1 base and J by 0 bases, with 3 bases between them. Use of 60 Vbeta and 13 Jbeta primers characterized the PCR. The table came from immunoSEQ multiplex PCR; TCRdb's copy has only in-frame clones and leaves some out. Its table lists roughly 140,000 clones. The chain has TRBV7-3 and TRBJ1-1, with D unresolved. This clonotype originated in a man aged 40-49 years in good health and CMV-seronegative. The source material was PBMCs. The CDR3 loop is CASSLSMNTEAFF. The CDR3 nucleotides read TGTGCCAGCAGCTTAAGTATGAACACTGAAGCTTTCTTT.